This T cell receptor (beta chain) comes out of a study of PD-L1 blockade in urothelial cancer. Study summary: Male sex and bladder-origin urothelial cancer characterized most of the roughly 29 patients. Patients had been given 0 to 3 earlier chemotherapy regimens. The study recovered a median of 141,255 T cells per blood sample. Whole-study findings and limits: Durable-benefit patients showed greater tumor-associated blood clone expansion at 3 weeks.

Of note for this clone: Antigen unknown.

Repertoires were generated with immunoSEQ multiplex PCR, while TCRdb's copy carries only in-frame clones and drops some. The profile covers 40,000 to 55,000 clones, with roughly 86% appearing a single time and more than 9% taken by the ten largest. The time point is: peripheral blood 6 weeks after treatment start. CDR1 and CDR2 from the germline V gene are KGHSH and LQKENI. Deletions cut 1 base from V and 0 bases from J, with 4 bases between. This CDR3 is 13 amino acids long. The source of this sequence is a man in his 60s with urothelial cancer. The sequenced sample was PBMCs, obtained around atezolizumab (anti-PD-L1) treatment. V gene TRBV18 combines with J gene TRBJ2-7; no definite D call. CDR3 amino acids: CASSPLDSYEQYF. CDR3 coding DNA: TGTGCCAGCTCACCACTAGACTCCTACGAGCAGTACTTC.